Here is one T cell receptor beta chain with its context. Its antigen is not identified. TCRdb's copy holds only in-frame clones and misses some; the assay was immunoSEQ multiplex PCR. This table holds roughly 81,000 clones, approximately 82% found once. CDR3 length equals 15 residues. CDR1 is SGHAT, CDR2 FQDESV, per germline (reference sequence). V lost 1 base, J lost 2 bases, and 5 bases stayed unmatched. This sample stems from a study of graft-versus-host responses after intestinal transplantation. Overall study: Transplants were multivisceral, liver-intestinal, or isolated intestinal.

Study conclusions and caveats: Elevated graft-versus-host to host-versus-graft clonal ratios in allografts were recorded for patients with graft-donor T cell macrochimerism.

The sample consisted of unstimulated CD4+ T cells sorted from spleen or lymph node cells, taken before intestinal transplant. V gene TRBV11-1 combines with J gene TRBJ2-7; 7 nucleotides line up with TRBD2. The clonotype originates from a human donor who received an intestinal transplant. The DNA for the CDR3 is TGTGCCAGCAGCTTAGTTGAGACTAGCCCCTACGAGCAGTACTTC. Protein: CASSLVETSPYEQYF.